Following are 14 T cell receptor beta chains from one sample sequenced in a study of T cells after yellow fever vaccination. In TCRdb, the 5' RACE reads were re-called with MiXCR into one record per CDR3 protein. Of 35,000 to 55,000 distinct CDR3 sequences in the sample, 6.8% were seen once. The sequenced sample was CD8+ T cells not binding an NS4B(214-222) dextramer, sorted from PBMCs, obtained 45 days after the yellow fever booster vaccination. These receptors all come from a young man who received the YFV17D yellow fever vaccine.

This clonotype occurred many times. The chain combines TRBV20-1 with TRBJ1-1, with 7 bases identical to TRBD1. The CDR3 covers 13 residues. The V gene end was trimmed by 0 bases and the J gene end by 3 bases; junction bases not matched to a gene: 1. CDR1 is DFQATT and CDR2 is SNEGSKA in the germline V gene (reference sequence). The CDR3 is CSARETGYTEAFF. CDR3 nucleotide sequence: TGCAGTGCTAGAGAGACAGGGTACACTGAAGCTTTCTTT.

The chain links TRBV7-6 to TRBJ2-5, with D perhaps TRBD1 or TRBD2 (5 bases each). Germline values: CDR1 SGHVS, CDR2 FNYEAQ. This CDR3 spans 16 amino acids. V lost 0 bases and J 0 bases, leaving 11 bases between the germline ends. The CDR3 loop reads CASSLATGPDQETQYF. The CDR3, as DNA: TGTGCCAGCAGCTTAGCGACGGGGCCAGACCAAGAGACCCAGTACTTC.

This clonotype showed up many times. The V call is TRBV9, the J call TRBJ2-1; no clear D. The germline V and J ends were trimmed by 3 bases and 7 bases, with 8 bases remaining between them. In germline, CDR1 is SGDLS, CDR2 YYNGEE. The CDR3 sequence is 12 residues long. CDR3 sequence reads: CASSDARNEQFF. CDR3 nucleotides: TGTGCCAGCAGCGACGCCCGGAATGAGCAGTTCTTC.

This clonotype was counted only a few times. The chain recombines TRBV9 with TRBJ2-5, with 12 nucleotides matching TRBD1. There are 15 residues in the CDR3. The V gene's germline CDR1 is SGDLS and CDR2 YYNGEE. Trimming removed 3 bases from V and 5 bases from J; junction bases left unmatched: 5. CDR3: CASSEEGTGGETQYF. Written as DNA, the CDR3 is TGTGCCAGCAGCGAGGAAGGGACAGGGGGCGAGACCCAGTACTTC.

This clonotype was recorded many times. The rearrangement uses TRBV27 and TRBJ1-2, with TRBD1 as a possible D gene (5 bases). CDR3 length: 14 residues. Deletions cut 7 bases from V and 4 bases from J, with 16 bases between. Germline CDR1 is MNHEY and CDR2 is SMNVEV (reference sequence). CDR3 in amino acids: CASTAAPGSYGYTF. As DNA, the CDR3 is TGTGCCAGCACTGCCGCCCCAGGGTCCTATGGCTACACCTTC.

At least ten counts were recorded for this clonotype. The chain recombines TRBV15 with TRBJ2-1, with 7 bases lining up with TRBD2. This CDR3 contains 14 residues. The ends lost 5 bases at V and 8 bases at J; junction bases unmatched: 9. Germline-derived CDR1 and CDR2 are LNHNV and YYDKDF (reference sequence). The CDR3 here is CATSHGGRADEQFF. The CDR3 nucleotides are TGTGCCACCAGCCATGGGGGGAGGGCCGATGAGCAGTTCTTC.

This clonotype was found many times. The V call is TRBV13, the J call TRBJ2-2; D is unresolved. The germline CDR1 and CDR2 sequences are PRHDT and FYEKMQ (reference sequence). CDR3 length: 15 amino acids. V shed 4 bases and J shed 0 bases, with 9 bases lying between them. The CDR3 spells CASSSTPTNTGELFF. In DNA form, the CDR3 reads TGTGCCAGCAGCTCGACCCCTACGAACACCGGGGAGCTGTTTTTT. Based on the CDR3 plus reference TRBV13 and TRBJ2-2, the full variable domain is AAGVIQSPRHLIKEKRETATLKCYPIPRHDTVYWYQQGPGQDPQFLISFYEKMQSDKGSIPDRFSAQQFSDYHSELNMSSLELGDSALYFCASSSTPTNTGELFFGEGSRLTVL.

This clonotype has more than one count but fewer than ten. The CDR3 nucleotides are TGTGCCAGCAGCGGAGAAGGGGGCGATGAGCAGTTCTTC. Amino acid sequence: CASSGEGGDEQFF. The chain has TRBV9 and TRBJ2-1, with 7 bases identical to TRBD1. Germline V lookup: CDR1 SGDLS, CDR2 YYNGEE. The CDR3 covers 13 residues. The junction had 5 bases not matched to a gene; V was cut back by 3 bases and J by 8 bases.

This clonotype was seen repeatedly, ten times or more. The chain is built from TRBV9 and TRBJ1-5; D is unresolved. The CDR3 consists of 14 residues. From germline, CDR1 is SGDLS and CDR2 YYNGEE. V lost 3 bases to trimming and J lost 2 bases, with 9 bases between them. The CDR3 loop is CASSDDGGNQPQHF. CDR3 DNA sequence: TGTGCCAGCAGCGACGACGGGGGCAATCAGCCCCAGCATTTT.

This clonotype was found many times. The rearrangement uses TRBV11-1 and TRBJ2-5; maybe TRBD2 (5 bases). Germline V gives CDR1 SGHAT, CDR2 FQDESV (reference sequence). V was shortened by 3 bases and J by 3 bases, with 8 bases between the two germline ends. The CDR3 loop spans 13 amino acids. The CDR3 region has the DNA TGTGCCAGCAGCTTCTGGCGGGAAGAGACCCAGTACTTC. It is translated as CASSFWREETQYF.

At least ten counts were recorded for this clonotype. The chain links TRBV2 to TRBJ2-7; TRBD2 matches at 15 bases. V lost 7 bases and J lost 2; bases outside the gene matches: 3. Per germline, CDR1 SNHLY and CDR2 FYNNEI. The CDR3 totals 15 residues. The CDR3 here is CASTGLAGGPYEQYF. The CDR3 DNA reads as TGTGCCAGCACCGGACTAGCGGGAGGGCCCTACGAGCAGTACTTC. The entire variable domain, with the rest obtained from reference TRBV2 and TRBJ2-7, is as follows: EPEVTQTPSHQVTQMGQEVILRCVPISNHLYFYWYRQILGQKVEFLVSFYNNEISEKSEIFDDQFSVERPDGSNFTLKIRSTKLEDSAMYFCASTGLAGGPYEQYFGPGTRLTVT.

In this sample, this clonotype turned up many times. The gene calls are TRBV12-3 or TRBV12-4 and TRBJ2-2; maybe TRBD2 (6 bases). The CDR3 has 12 residues. The V and J ends lost 4 bases and 11 bases respectively, with 11 bases between them. CDR3 sequence: CASSSGLKELFF. In DNA form, the CDR3 reads TGTGCCAGCAGTTCAGGACTAAAAGAGCTGTTTTTT.

This clonotype was detected ten times or more. The chain employs TRBV5-1 and TRBJ2-7, with 8 bases fitting TRBD2. Germline V gives CDR1 SGHRS, CDR2 YFSETQ. The J segment lost 3 bases and the V segment lost 3 bases, leaving 8 bases of the junction unmatched. This CDR3 is built from 15 residues. CDR3 in amino acids: CASSSVGSGSYEQYF. The CDR3 region has the DNA TGCGCCAGCAGCTCGGTGGGGAGCGGGAGCTACGAGCAGTACTTC.

This clonotype was seen ten or more times. J is TRBJ2-3 and V is TRBV28; D is unresolved. Germline values: CDR1 MDHEN, CDR2 SYDVKM. The CDR3 has 12 amino acids. With 6 bases removed from V and 3 bases from J, the gap between germline ends came to 7 bases. CDR3 sequence: CASSRVTDTQYF. CDR3 DNA sequence: TGTGCCAGCAGCCGAGTGACAGATACGCAGTATTTT.